This T cell receptor (beta chain) appears in the sequencing data of a study of Ad26.COV2.S vaccination and SARS-CoV-2 variants. Study information: The Ad26.COV2.S arm of the COV1001 trial was where the donor was placed. Ad26.COV2.S, an intramuscular injection, was given once or twice 56 days apart.

Profiled with immunoSEQ multiplex PCR; TCRdb holds only in-frame clones, not every one. The data contain approximately 420,000 clones, about 85% of them singletons. Treatment given: roughly 18 received Ad26.COV2.S at low or high dose, single or two shots; 5 received placebo; per-sample allocation not given. Day 63 following the first vaccine or placebo injection was when the samples were taken. SARS-CoV-2 spike from the Wuhan strain was encoded by the vaccine, an Ad26 vector. This clone was found once. The sample was peripheral blood, taken in a trial of Ad26.COV2.S vaccine versus placebo. The origin of this receptor is a person between 18 and 60 years old who received the Ad26.COV2.S COVID-19 vaccine or a placebo.

The CDR3 DNA follows: TGTGCCGTACTCACAGTTAGGGGCGAGGGCTCCTACAATGAGCAGTTCTTC. Its protein is CAVLTVRGEGSYNEQFF. V usage is TRBV7-9 and J usage is TRBJ2-1, with D tentatively TRBD1 or TRBD2 (5 bases each). This CDR3 has 17 amino acids. V lost 11 bases and J lost 0, with 23 bases in between. Germline V gene data show CDR1 as SEHNR and CDR2 as FQNEAQ (reference sequence).